This TCR beta chain is from a study of blood T cell repertoires in COVID-19. Study-level background: T cells, B-cell-depleted T cells, or PBMCs provided the cDNA or gDNA that served as material.

Generated by immunoSEQ multiplex PCR, the TCRdb table keeps only in-frame clones and is missing some. The repertoire has around 260,000 clones, 83% of them found once; the top ten carry 3.5% to 5.5%. This receptor was obtained from a man in his fifties or sixties who had recovered from COVID-19. The sequencing input was peripheral blood.

In nucleotides, the CDR3 is TGCGCCAGCAGAGCCGAGACTACCCGGTTTGGGACCCAGTACTTC. The encoded protein is CASRAETTRFGTQYF. V gene TRBV5-1 combines with J gene TRBJ2-5; perhaps TRBD2 as D (5 bases). The CDR3 sequence is 15 residues long. Trimming removed 5 bases from V and 7 bases from J, with 21 bases in between. Germline V lookup: CDR1 SGHRS, CDR2 YFSETQ.